What follows are 2 T cell receptor beta chains derived from one specimen sequenced in a study of blood T cell repertoires in COVID-19. Sequenced by immunoSEQ multiplex PCR; TCRdb stores in-frame clones only, minus some. The data show around 300,000 clones, around 90% seen once. The material sequenced was PBMCs or T cells enriched from blood (not recorded which). Receptors originate from a man aged 30-40 years who had recovered from COVID-19.

The chain recombines TRBV7-9 with TRBJ1-1; 9 bases fit TRBD1. Germline V lookup: CDR1 SEHNR, CDR2 FQNEAQ (reference sequence). This CDR3 is built from 15 residues. V trimming: 5 bases; J trimming: 1 base; junction bases outside the gene matches: 5. The DNA of the CDR3 is TGTGCCAGCAGCGGGACAGGGCAACAGAACACTGAAGCTTTCTTT. Translating gives CASSGTGQQNTEAFF.

This clone came up once. The chain combines TRBV28 with TRBJ2-7, with D tentatively TRBD1 (5 bases). Germline V gives CDR1 MDHEN, CDR2 SYDVKM. Trimming removed 1 base from V and 5 bases from J, with 18 bases in between. CDR3 size: 16 residues. The CDR3 region is CASSLYNNRLWDEQYF. The CDR3, as DNA: TGTGCCAGCAGTTTATATAATAACAGGTTGTGGGACGAGCAGTACTTC.